A single sample is the source of the 21 T cell receptor beta chains below, sequenced in a study of technical replicates of blood from several donors. The table came from immunoSEQ multiplex PCR; TCRdb's copy has only in-frame clones and leaves some out. Of about 13,000 clones listed, around 75% are singletons. Specimen: PBMCs. These receptors were collected from a human donor in good health.

The chain links TRBV6-9 to TRBJ1-6; the D is unclear. CDR3 length: 16 amino acids. The germline gives CDR1 MNHGY, CDR2 SVAAGI. Trimming took 4 bases from V and 0 from J, leaving 10 bases between them. The CDR3 loop is CASSSYRSSYNSPLHF. CDR3 in DNA: TGTGCCAGCAGTTCTTACAGAAGCTCCTATAATTCACCCCTCCACTTT.

V usage is TRBV5-6 and J usage is TRBJ2-2; D may be TRBD1 (6 bases). The V gene lost 4 bases and the J gene lost 3 bases, with 16 bases spanning the gap. CDR3 length equals 16 residues. Germline assignment: CDR1 SGHDT and CDR2 YYEEEE. In DNA, the CDR3 is TGTGCCAGCAGCGTCTACGGGACACTTGACACCGGGGAGCTGTTTTTT. It translates to CASSVYGTLDTGELFF.

This rearrangement joins TRBV7-2 to TRBJ2-1, with 7 bases that match TRBD2. The CDR3 contains 15 residues. Germline loops: CDR1 SGHTA, CDR2 FQGNSA. V gave up 5 bases and J gave up 5 bases; unmatched junction bases: 9. CDR3 region: CASSLDGGSHNEQFF. CDR3 nucleotides: TGTGCCAGCAGCCTGGATGGCGGGAGCCACAATGAGCAGTTCTTC.

This chain joins TRBV13 and TRBJ2-3, with TRBD2 matching 8 bases. The germline V gene has CDR1 PRHDT and CDR2 FYEKMQ (reference sequence). The CDR3 is 14 residues long. V lost 3 bases and J lost 8; bases outside the gene matches: 7. CDR3 loop: CASSLAPAGGTQYF. CDR3 DNA sequence: TGTGCCAGCAGCTTGGCCCCGGCGGGAGGTACGCAGTATTTT. Complete variable domain (other parts from reference TRBV13 and TRBJ2-3): AAGVIQSPRHLIKEKRETATLKCYPIPRHDTVYWYQQGPGQDPQFLISFYEKMQSDKGSIPDRFSAQQFSDYHSELNMSSLELGDSALYFCASSLAPAGGTQYFGPGTRLTVL.

This clone was counted only a few times. This chain connects TRBV18 to TRBJ2-7; possible D gene TRBD1, 5 bases. The ends were cut back, 6 bases at V and 3 bases at J, with 9 bases in the middle. In germline, CDR1 is KGHSH, CDR2 LQKENI. This CDR3 spans 12 amino acids. The CDR3 is CASSSDSYEQYF. In nucleotides, the CDR3 is TGTGCCAGCTCCAGTGACAGCTACGAGCAGTACTTC.

V is TRBV27 and J is TRBJ2-2; no clear D gene. This CDR3 is built from 13 residues. Germline V gene data show CDR1 as MNHEY and CDR2 as SMNVEV (reference sequence). V dropped 3 bases and J dropped 4 bases, with 6 bases sitting between them. DNA of the CDR3: TGTGCCAGCAGTTTGGTCGGCACCGGGGAGCTGTTTTTT. Its translation: CASSLVGTGELFF.

This clone was recorded only once. This rearrangement joins TRBV2 to TRBJ2-7; D is unclear. V lost 7 bases and J 0 bases, leaving 10 bases between the germline ends. This CDR3 has 13 residues. Germline V gene lookup returns CDR1 SNHLY and CDR2 FYNNEI. CDR3 sequence reads: CASTERSSYEQYF. CDR3 nucleotides: TGTGCCAGCACTGAGAGGTCCTCCTACGAGCAGTACTTC.

The chain recombines TRBV5-1 with TRBJ2-2, with 11 bases matching TRBD2. Per the germline V gene, CDR1 is SGHRS and CDR2 is YFSETQ. Trimming took 10 bases from V and 0 from J; bases not matched to a gene: 14. CDR3 length: 18 residues. The CDR3 sequence is CADPTSGSIPTNTGELFF. The DNA for the CDR3 is TGCGCCGACCCTACTAGCGGGAGCATCCCTACGAACACCGGGGAGCTGTTTTTT.

The rearrangement joins TRBV9 to TRBJ2-2; TRBD1 is a possible D gene (5 bases). Between the trimmed V and J ends, which lost 3 bases and 0 bases, there was a span of 12 bases. The CDR3 spans 16 residues. Germline CDR1 reads SGDLS; CDR2 reads YYNGEE. The CDR3 loop reads CASSEGNHANTGELFF. The CDR3 nucleotides are TGTGCCAGCAGCGAGGGGAATCACGCGAACACCGGGGAGCTGTTTTTT.

The chain links TRBV5-1 to TRBJ2-2, with D tentatively TRBD2 (5 bases). This CDR3 spans 15 amino acids. Trimming removed 0 bases from V and 4 bases from J, with 10 bases in between. Germline V gene lookup returns CDR1 SGHRS and CDR2 YFSETQ. CDR3 sequence (DNA): TGCGCCAGCAGCTTGGGATTTGCGGGCACCGGGGAGCTGTTTTTT. This sequence encodes CASSLGFAGTGELFF.

J is TRBJ2-7 and V is TRBV4-1, with TRBD2 matching over 11 bases. V gave up 1 base and J gave up 4 bases; unmatched junction bases: 3. CDR3 length: 15 amino acids. Germline CDR1 reads MGHRA; CDR2 reads YSYEKL. This chain's CDR3 is CASSQAGLAEYEQYF. CDR3 DNA sequence: TGCGCCAGCAGCCAAGCGGGACTAGCGGAGTACGAGCAGTACTTC.

The chain carries TRBV11-1 and TRBJ2-7; a possible D gene is TRBD2 (7 bases). Germline V lookup: CDR1 SGHAT, CDR2 FQDESV (reference sequence). The V end was cut by 5 bases, the J end by 0 bases, with 17 bases between. The CDR3 is 16 residues long. CDR3 loop: CASSALAGANSYEQYF. CDR3 coding DNA: TGTGCCAGCAGCGCACTGGCGGGGGCGAACTCCTACGAGCAGTACTTC.

The chain has TRBV5-6 and TRBJ1-4, with D perhaps matching TRBD1 (5 bases). The CDR3 loop spans 15 amino acids. The V end was cut by 3 bases, the J end by 7 bases, with 16 bases between. Germline V lookup: CDR1 SGHDT, CDR2 YYEEEE. CDR3 sequence: CASSSAGERGEKLFF. The DNA for the CDR3 is TGTGCCAGCAGCTCCGCTGGGGAAAGGGGTGAAAAACTGTTTTTT.

V usage is TRBV7-9 and J usage is TRBJ2-2; 8 bases align to TRBD1. This CDR3 contains 16 residues. CDR1 and CDR2 (germline): SEHNR, FQNEAQ (reference sequence). Trimming cost V 5 bases and J 0 bases; bases outside gene matches: 5. CDR3 amino acids: CASSHRGQANTGELFF. The CDR3 nucleotides are TGTGCCAGCAGCCATAGGGGACAGGCGAACACCGGGGAGCTGTTTTTT.

This clone turned up a few times. This chain joins TRBV6-1 and TRBJ1-4; 9 bases match TRBD1. J lost 8 bases, V lost 1 base, and 8 bases had no gene match. This CDR3 region has 16 residues. Germline assignment: CDR1 MNHNS and CDR2 SASEGT. CDR3 loop: CASSEGLGQGEEKLFF. In nucleotides, the CDR3 is TGTGCCAGCAGTGAAGGCCTGGGACAGGGTGAAGAAAAACTGTTTTTT.

The chain couples TRBV5-1 to TRBJ2-1; D remains ambiguous. This CDR3 is built from 16 residues. The germline V gene encodes CDR1 SGHRS and CDR2 YFSETQ. V was shortened by 2 bases and J by 0 bases, with 12 bases between the two germline ends. CDR3 sequence reads: CASSLNPENSYNEQFF. DNA for the CDR3: TGCGCCAGCAGCTTAAATCCAGAAAACTCCTACAATGAGCAGTTCTTC.

The V gene is TRBV18, the J gene TRBJ2-5; D remains ambiguous. The CDR3 loop spans 12 amino acids. Germline V lookup: CDR1 KGHSH, CDR2 LQKENI. Trimming took off 4 bases at V and 5 bases at J, with 8 bases between the two ends. The CDR3 protein is CASSLSEETQYF. The CDR3, as DNA: TGTGCCAGCTCACTGTCGGAGGAGACCCAGTACTTC.

V usage is TRBV5-1 and J usage is TRBJ2-2, with 8 bases identical to TRBD2. J lost 4 bases, V lost 1 base, and 9 bases had no gene match. The CDR3 runs to 17 residues. Germline values: CDR1 SGHRS, CDR2 YFSETQ. The CDR3 region is CASSLRLSGSTTGELFF. In DNA, the CDR3 is TGCGCCAGCAGCTTGAGGTTAAGCGGGAGCACCACCGGGGAGCTGTTTTTT. Variable domain in full (rest from reference TRBV5-1 and TRBJ2-2): KAGVTQTPRYLIKTRGQQVTLSCSPISGHRSVSWYQQTPGQGLQFLFEYFSETQRNKGNFPGRFSGRQFSNSRSEMNVSTLELGDSALYLCASSLRLSGSTTGELFFGEGSRLTVL.

The chain recombines TRBV25-1 with TRBJ2-7, with 7 positions matching TRBD2. V lost 6 bases to trimming and J lost 6 bases; unmatched junction nucleotides: 11. The V gene's germline CDR1 is MGHDK and CDR2 SYGVNS. The CDR3 sequence is 14 residues long. CDR3 DNA sequence: TGTGCCAGCAGGGCGGGACTTGCGGGAGCCGAGCAGTACTTC. Translated, it gives CASRAGLAGAEQYF.

The V and J genes are TRBV30 and TRBJ2-5, with D possibly TRBD1 on 5 matching bases. V dropped 0 bases and J dropped 4 bases, with 12 bases sitting between them. There are 14 residues in the CDR3. CDR1 is GTSNPN, CDR2 SVGIG, per germline (reference sequence). The CDR3 DNA sequence: TGTGCCTGGAGTGTGGGGCCGTGGGGAGAGACCCAGTACTTC. It codes for CAWSVGPWGETQYF.

The rearrangement links TRBV4-1 to TRBJ2-2; no reliable D call. Per the germline V gene, CDR1 is MGHRA and CDR2 is YSYEKL. The CDR3 is made up of 13 amino acids. V was shortened by 1 base and J by 5 bases, with 5 bases between the two germline ends. The CDR3 sequence: CASSQGHTGELFF. CDR3 in DNA: TGCGCCAGCAGCCAAGGTCATACCGGGGAGCTGTTTTTT.